Listed below are T cell receptor beta chains from one sample, sequenced in a study of T cell changes during pregnancy in multiple sclerosis. Clones were read by immunoSEQ multiplex PCR, and TCRdb kept only the in-frame ones, dropping some. The table has 8,000 or so clones, about 85% seen once. Sequenced material: CD8+ T cells from peripheral blood mononuclear cells, taken in the first trimester of pregnancy. The receptors stem from a female donor in good health, enrolled as a control in a pregnancy study. Both conserved end residues are part of each CDR3. Fields, in order: J gene, D gene, V gene, clone size, CDR3 protein, CDR3 DNA. A D gene is named only where the DNA matches it firmly. For some rows the clone size is stated as once, few or many, or as a class when expanded; others skip it.

J: TRBJ2-7; D: -; V: TRBV19; size: -; CDR3: CASQDSGSYEQYF; DNA: TGTGCCAGTCAGGACAGTGGGTCCTACGAGCAGTACTTC
J: TRBJ1-1; D: -; V: TRBV27; size: -; CDR3: CASSSGAEAFF; DNA: TGTGCCAGCAGTTCGGGGGCTGAAGCTTTCTTT
J: TRBJ2-7; D: -; V: TRBV28; size: once; CDR3: CASSLGLQQYF; DNA: TGTGCCAGCAGTTTAGGCTTGCAGCAGTACTTC
J: TRBJ2-5; D: -; V: TRBV27; size: -; CDR3: CASSWIARKETQYF; DNA: TGTGCCAGCAGTTGGATAGCAAGGAAGGAGACCCAGTACTTC
J: TRBJ2-7; D: -; V: TRBV20-1; size: -; CDR3: CSARSGNEQYF; DNA: TGCAGTGCTAGGTCAGGTAACGAGCAGTACTTC
J: TRBJ1-1; D: -; V: TRBV6-5; size: -; CDR3: CASSYRGVGNTEAFF; DNA: TGTGCCAGCAGTTACCGGGGAGTAGGTAACACTGAAGCTTTCTTT
J: TRBJ2-1; D: TRBD2; V: TRBV11-2; size: once; CDR3: CASSLAGLAGENNEQFF; DNA: TGTGCCAGCAGCTTAGCCGGGCTAGCGGGAGAGAACAATGAGCAGTTCTTC
J: TRBJ1-1; D: TRBD1; V: TRBV5-4; size: -; CDR3: CAIRGKGTEAFF; DNA: TGTGCTATCAGGGGGAAAGGCACTGAAGCTTTCTTT
J: TRBJ1-5; D: -; V: TRBV27; size: -; CDR3: CASSLVGGHQPQHF; DNA: TGTGCCAGCAGTTTAGTGGGGGGTCATCAGCCCCAGCATTTT
J: TRBJ1-5; D: TRBD1; V: TRBV6-1; size: -; CDR3: CASSEEGTGNQPQHF; DNA: TGTGCCAGCAGTGAAGAAGGGACAGGTAATCAGCCCCAGCATTTT
J: TRBJ2-7; D: TRBD1; V: TRBV15; size: once; CDR3: CATSSRDSSYEQYF; DNA: TGTGCCACCAGCAGCCGGGACAGTTCCTACGAGCAGTACTTC
J: TRBJ2-7; D: TRBD2; V: TRBV11-2; size: -; CDR3: CASRKSGAFLNEQYF; DNA: TGTGCCAGCAGAAAGAGCGGGGCCTTTTTAAACGAGCAGTACTTC
J: TRBJ1-1; D: TRBD1; V: TRBV6-1; size: -; CDR3: CASSAGGENTEAFF; DNA: TGTGCCAGCTCTGCAGGGGGCGAGAACACTGAAGCTTTCTTT
J: TRBJ2-3; D: TRBD1; V: TRBV25-1; size: -; CDR3: CASIAQGNTQYF; DNA: TGTGCCAGCATCGCACAGGGGAATACGCAGTATTTT
J: TRBJ1-2; D: -; V: TRBV28; size: -; CDR3: CASKIQDYGYTF; DNA: TGTGCCAGCAAGATTCAGGATTATGGCTACACCTTC
J: TRBJ1-6; D: TRBD1; V: TRBV19; size: -; CDR3: CASTPGQGTYNSPLHF; DNA: TGTGCCAGTACCCCGGGACAGGGAACGTATAATTCACCCCTCCACTTT
J: TRBJ1-1; D: -; V: TRBV7-9; size: -; CDR3: CASSLAPRRDTEAFF; DNA: TGTGCCAGCAGCTTGGCGCCCCGGCGGGACACTGAAGCTTTCTTT
J: TRBJ2-7; D: TRBD1; V: TRBV4-2; size: -; CDR3: CASSQSNRGFYEQYF; DNA: TGTGCCAGCAGCCAGTCTAACAGGGGTTTCTACGAGCAGTACTTC
J: TRBJ2-1; D: TRBD2; V: TRBV2; size: few; CDR3: CASSGISGTRSWEQFF; DNA: TGTGCCAGCAGTGGTATTAGCGGGACACGATCATGGGAGCAGTTCTTC
J: TRBJ2-1; D: TRBD2; V: TRBV5-1; size: -; CDR3: CASSRTSTPYNEQFF; DNA: TGCGCCAGCAGCCGGACTAGTACCCCTTACAATGAGCAGTTCTTC
J: TRBJ2-7; D: -; V: TRBV6-4; size: -; CDR3: CASSDGASNEQYF; DNA: TGTGCCAGCAGTGACGGTGCCAGTAACGAGCAGTACTTC
J: TRBJ2-2; D: TRBD2; V: TRBV6-4; size: few; CDR3: CASSVLAGEGTGELFF; DNA: TGTGCCAGCAGTGTTCTCGCGGGAGAGGGCACCGGGGAGCTGTTTTTT
J: TRBJ2-1; D: -; V: TRBV5-8; size: -; CDR3: CASSAQGSYNEQFF; DNA: TGTGCCAGCAGCGCTCAGGGCTCCTACAATGAGCAGTTCTTC
J: TRBJ2-1; D: TRBD2; V: TRBV27; size: -; CDR3: CASSLRLAGEQFF; DNA: TGTGCCAGCAGTTTGCGACTAGCGGGAGAGCAGTTCTTC
J: TRBJ2-4; D: TRBD2; V: TRBV6-4; size: once; CDR3: CASSPLGGRARRNIQYF; DNA: TGTGCCAGCAGCCCCCTGGGCGGGAGGGCCAGGCGAAACATTCAGTACTTC
J: TRBJ2-2; D: TRBD2; V: TRBV6-6; size: -; CDR3: CASSYLLAGNTGELFF; DNA: TGTGCCAGCAGTTACTTGCTAGCGGGAAATACCGGGGAGCTGTTTTTT
J: TRBJ2-7; D: -; V: TRBV11-2; size: -; CDR3: CASSLDYYEQYF; DNA: TGTGCCAGCAGCTTAGACTATTACGAGCAGTACTTC
J: TRBJ2-1; D: TRBD2; V: TRBV29-1; size: -; CDR3: CSVVRITSGRGYEQFF; DNA: TGCAGCGTTGTGCGGATCACTAGCGGGAGAGGATATGAGCAGTTCTTC
J: TRBJ2-1; D: -; V: TRBV27; size: -; CDR3: CASSLFSGNYNEQFF; DNA: TGTGCCAGCAGTTTATTCTCCGGGAACTACAATGAGCAGTTCTTC
J: TRBJ2-7; D: -; V: TRBV9; size: -; CDR3: CASSPTSSYEQYF; DNA: TGTGCCAGCAGCCCGACTTCCTCCTACGAGCAGTACTTC
J: TRBJ1-5; D: -; V: TRBV19; size: -; CDR3: CASSPAGAGNQPQHF; DNA: TGTGCCAGTAGCCCCGCGGGGGCTGGGAATCAGCCCCAGCATTTT
J: TRBJ2-7; D: -; V: TRBV16; size: -; CDR3: CASSHTTYEQYF; DNA: TGTGCCAGCAGCCATACAACCTACGAGCAGTACTTC
J: TRBJ2-7; D: TRBD1; V: TRBV9; size: -; CDR3: CASSGRDRGNEQYF; DNA: TGTGCCAGCAGCGGCCGGGACAGGGGGAATGAGCAGTACTTC
J: TRBJ2-7; D: TRBD1; V: TRBV28; size: -; CDR3: CASSFPRTGGPYEQYF; DNA: TGTGCCAGCAGTTTTCCGAGGACAGGGGGCCCCTACGAGCAGTACTTC
J: TRBJ1-2; D: -; V: TRBV7-9; size: -; CDR3: CASSKRSVYGYTF; DNA: TGTGCCAGCAGCAAGCGGTCTGTCTATGGCTACACCTTC
J: TRBJ1-5; D: -; V: TRBV6-5; size: -; CDR3: CASRNAFGEHF; DNA: TGTGCCAGCAGGAACGCCTTTGGAGAGCATTTT
J: TRBJ2-5; D: TRBD1; V: TRBV18; size: -; CDR3: CASSPRGTGDLETQYF; DNA: TGTGCCAGCTCACCACGGGGGACAGGGGATCTAGAGACCCAGTACTTC
J: TRBJ2-7; D: -; V: TRBV28; size: once; CDR3: CASSLLSGSYEQYF; DNA: TGTGCCAGCAGTTTATTGAGTGGCTCCTACGAGCAGTACTTC
J: TRBJ2-3; D: -; V: TRBV19; size: -; CDR3: CASSPRDWEADTQYF; DNA: TGTGCCAGTAGTCCCCGGGACTGGGAGGCAGATACGCAGTATTTT
J: TRBJ2-3; D: TRBD2; V: TRBV9; size: -; CDR3: CASSVDRDGRGDTQYF; DNA: TGTGCCAGCAGCGTAGACCGGGACGGGAGGGGTGATACGCAGTATTTT
J: TRBJ2-7; D: TRBD2; V: TRBV7-2; size: -; CDR3: CASSLDSGSSYEQYF; DNA: TGTGCCAGCAGCTTGGATAGCGGGAGCTCCTACGAGCAGTACTTC
J: TRBJ2-3; D: TRBD2; V: TRBV5-1; size: -; CDR3: CASSPGGGGTTDTQYF; DNA: TGCGCCAGCAGCCCCGGCGGGGGGGGGACCACAGATACGCAGTATTTT
J: TRBJ1-5; D: TRBD1; V: TRBV19; size: -; CDR3: CASSMSGGLYQPQHF; DNA: TGTGCCAGTAGTATGTCAGGGGGCCTGTATCAGCCCCAGCATTTT
J: TRBJ1-1; D: TRBD1; V: TRBV7-9; size: -; CDR3: CASSSRPGQDLDTEAFF; DNA: TGTGCCAGCAGCTCAAGGCCGGGACAGGATTTGGACACTGAAGCTTTCTTT
J: TRBJ2-1; D: TRBD2; V: TRBV6-4; size: -; CDR3: CASSLSSGAGDEQFF; DNA: TGTGCCAGCAGTCTCTCTAGCGGAGCTGGGGATGAGCAGTTCTTC
J: TRBJ2-7; D: -; V: TRBV5-1; size: -; CDR3: CASSGSSYEQYF; DNA: TGCGCCAGCAGTGGCAGCTCCTACGAGCAGTACTTC